This T cell receptor beta chain was captured in a study of cytomegalovirus exposure and HLA in healthy donors (dated by TCRdb to the late 2010s). Turning to the overall study: A later analysis indicated that the 120 or so validation repertoires were generated on the platform also employed for the 600 to 750 repertoires of the first cohort. The study aimed to test whether cataloging public T cell receptors could reveal signatures of past pathogen exposure. A separate validation cohort of 100 to 150 different subjects was used in addition to the roughly 670-subject first cohort. High-throughput TCR immunosequencing, statistical association of individual TCRs with disease status, and machine learning were combined to predict cytomegalovirus infection status.

Paper-wide results and their limitations: In a later analysis, TCRs clustered in the first cohort were found to also tend to co-occur in the approximately 120 validation repertoires, with about 93% of cluster scores above 0. The classifier was reported to diagnose cytomegalovirus status with high specificity and sensitivity in both the original cohort and the validation cohort. Three of the identified cytomegalovirus-associated TCR beta chains were confirmed in vitro to be specific for cytomegalovirus antigens. Most TCR sequences were seen in very few donors, while some public TCRs were found in many individuals. All 120 repertoires were used to score co-occurrence in the validation cohort in a later analysis, because that analysis had no HLA typing for the cohort. According to the authors, the approach could potentially be generalized to other disease states and immunological phenotypes. The study gave a list of around 170 TCR beta chains associated with cytomegalovirus.

Donors formed part of the validation cohort, which comprised about 130 subjects and was distinct from the first cohort of 550 to 850 subjects. Note on this clone: No antigen is known for it. No quality values exist for individual bases; no much larger clone is one base distant.

Libraries were built with the immunoSEQ multiplex PCR assay. The authors' pipeline ran thus. A statistical classification framework was built to diagnose cytomegalovirus status from the catalog of TCR beta chain sequences. This is the immuneACCESS table as TCRdb keeps it, with only in-frame sequences that have V and J called. A part of the clones is gone; compared with another copy, unresolved V genes explain less than half, and the rest is unexplained. The D gene and trimming were derived from the DNA, and the V and J assignments and clone size from that table. The sample data list about 330,000 clones, and around 87% of these were observed just once. The ten largest clones capture about 1% of the sample. The CDR3 runs 14 amino acids, cysteine and phenylalanine included. Of the read, only the CDR3 DNA is kept; its 42 bases are in frame from base 1. CDR1 MNHEY and CDR2 SMNVEV were looked up in the germline V gene (reference sequence). V gives up 5 bases and J gives up 3 bases, and the segment between their germline ends measures 11 bases.

This clonotype originated in a woman aged 25 to 39 in good health and CMV-seropositive. This sequence uses TRBV27 and TRBJ2-1; TRBD2 is a weak D gene call, 5 bases matching. Material: PBMCs. The CDR3 has the sequence CASSEGLNYNEQFF. At the DNA level, the sequence is TGTGCCAGCAGTGAAGGACTCAACTACAATGAGCAGTTCTTC.